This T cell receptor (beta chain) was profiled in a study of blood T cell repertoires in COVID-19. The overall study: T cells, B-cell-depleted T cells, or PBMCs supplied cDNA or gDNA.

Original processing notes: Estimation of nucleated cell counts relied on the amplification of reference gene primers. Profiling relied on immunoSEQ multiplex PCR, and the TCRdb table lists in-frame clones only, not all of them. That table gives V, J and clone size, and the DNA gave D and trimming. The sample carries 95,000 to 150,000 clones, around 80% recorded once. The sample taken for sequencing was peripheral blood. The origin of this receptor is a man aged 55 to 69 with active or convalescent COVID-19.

CDR3 sequence: CASSPAGGHQETQYF. The CDR3 nucleotides read TGTGCCAGTAGTCCCGCCGGGGGGCACCAAGAGACCCAGTACTTC. This chain uses TRBV19 with TRBJ2-5; D is perhaps TRBD2 (7 bases). V shed 5 bases and J shed 0 bases, with 13 bases lying between them. CDR3 length equals 15 residues. CDR1 is LNHDA, CDR2 SQIVND, per germline (reference sequence).